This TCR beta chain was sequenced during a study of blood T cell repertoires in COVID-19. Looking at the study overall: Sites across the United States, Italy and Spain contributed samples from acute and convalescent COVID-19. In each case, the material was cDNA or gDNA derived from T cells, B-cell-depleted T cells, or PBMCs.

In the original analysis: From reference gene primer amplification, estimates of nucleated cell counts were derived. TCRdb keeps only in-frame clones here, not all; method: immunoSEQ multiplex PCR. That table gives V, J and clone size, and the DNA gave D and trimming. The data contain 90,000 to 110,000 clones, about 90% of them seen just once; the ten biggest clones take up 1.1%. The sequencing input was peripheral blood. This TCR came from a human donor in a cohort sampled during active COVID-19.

The CDR3 spells CASASGGASDTQYF. DNA for the CDR3: TGTGCCAGCGCTAGCGGGGGGGCCTCAGATACGCAGTATTTT. The rearrangement links TRBV9 to TRBJ2-3; TRBD2 agrees at 12 bases. CDR1 is SGDLS, CDR2 YYNGEE, per germline. The CDR3 has 14 residues. The J segment lost 4 bases and the V segment lost 7 bases, leaving 4 bases of the junction unmatched.